This TCR beta chain was identified during a study of blood T cell repertoires in COVID-19. Study-wide background: Acute and convalescent COVID-19 samples came from the United States, Italy and Spain. From T cells, B-cell-depleted T cells, or PBMCs came the material, which was cDNA or gDNA.

Produced via immunoSEQ multiplex PCR; TCRdb's table is partial and in-frame only. The top ten clones hold around 7.8% of a sample with hundreds of thousands of clones, around 90% of them seen once. The germline V gene has CDR1 SGHVS and CDR2 FQNEAQ. V was clipped by 5 bases and J by 1 base; unmatched bases: 4. The CDR3 is 15 amino acids. The sample was peripheral blood. This chain uses TRBV7-8 with TRBJ2-2, with 7 nucleotides matching TRBD1. This receptor was taken from a man between 60 and 70 years old who had recovered from COVID-19. In nucleotides, the CDR3 is TGTGCCAGCAGCCGTCAGGGGGAGAACACCGGGGAGCTGTTTTTT. It translates to CASSRQGENTGELFF.